Shown below are 28 T cell receptor beta chains from a single sample sequenced in a study of CD8 T cells in Susac syndrome. An amount of RNA that ranged from about 0.45 to 1 ug was reverse transcribed with random hexamers. One entry per CDR3 protein, called by TCRdb with MiXCR from the immunoSEQ multiplex PCR reads. This table has over 100,000 distinct CDR3 sequences, 90% to 95% appearing once. Source material: CD8+ T cells from PBMCs. The receptors derive from a human donor with Susac syndrome.

V and J are TRBV6-6 and TRBJ1-2; the match to TRBD1 covers 7 bases. The germline V gene has CDR1 MNHNY and CDR2 SVGAGI (reference sequence). The CDR3 has 13 amino acids. Trimming took 8 bases from V and 5 from J; bases not matched to a gene: 8. As DNA, the CDR3 is TGTGCCAGCTATAGGGGGCAACTTTATGGCTACACCTTC. Encoded protein: CASYRGQLYGYTF.

The V gene is TRBV29-1, the J gene TRBJ1-5, with a tentative D call TRBD1 (5 bases). CDR1 is SQVTM, CDR2 ANQGSEA, per germline. The V and J ends lost 0 bases and 9 bases respectively, with 12 bases between them. CDR3 length: 13 amino acids. DNA of the CDR3: TGCAGCGTTGAAGATGGGGGAGGCGGGCCCCAGCATTTT. Protein sequence: CSVEDGGGGPQHF.

The V and J genes are TRBV5-1 and TRBJ2-3; 7 bases match TRBD1. This CDR3 comprises 16 residues. V gave up 2 bases and J gave up 0 bases; unmatched junction bases: 6. The germline CDR1 and CDR2 sequences are SGHRS and YFSETQ. Here the CDR3 DNA reads TGCGCCAGCAGCTTCCCCCCGGGACAGAGCACAGATACGCAGTATTTT. This gives the protein CASSFPPGQSTDTQYF.

The CDR3 protein is CASSQEGTGAREQYF. The CDR3 bases are TGCGCCAGCAGCCAAGAGGGGACAGGAGCTAGAGAGCAGTACTTC. The chain carries TRBV4-3 and TRBJ2-7, with 8 bases aligning to TRBD1. The CDR3 contains 15 residues. V shed 0 bases and J 7 bases; nucleotides not matched to a gene: 8. Germline lookup yields CDR1 LGHNA and CDR2 YSLEER.

This chain uses TRBV3-1 with TRBJ2-3; 10 nucleotides align to TRBD1. The CDR3 is 16 amino acids. CDR1 LGHDT and CDR2 YNNKEL come from the germline V gene (reference sequence). The J segment lost 0 bases and the V segment lost 5 bases, leaving 5 bases of the junction unmatched. The CDR3 bases are TGTGCCAGCAGCGGGGAGACAGGGGGCAGCACAGATACGCAGTATTTT. Amino acid sequence: CASSGETGGSTDTQYF.

CDR3 in amino acids: CASSLVQGEQFF. CDR3 coding DNA: TGTGCCAGCAGCTTAGTTCAGGGCGAGCAGTTCTTC. The chain has TRBV7-8 and TRBJ2-1; D is possibly TRBD1 (5 bases). Trimming stripped 1 base from V and 10 bases from J, with 8 bases between. The CDR3 extends over 12 amino acids. Germline V lookup: CDR1 SGHVS, CDR2 FQNEAQ. Full variable domain (missing parts from reference TRBV7-8 and TRBJ2-1): GAGVSQSPRYKVAKRGQDVALRCDPISGHVSLFWYQQALGQGPEFLTYFQNEAQLDKSGLPSDRFFAERPEGSVSTLKIQRTQQEDSAVYLCASSLVQGEQFFGPGTRLTVL.

The rearrangement uses TRBV20-1 and TRBJ1-1; TRBD1 agrees at 8 bases. CDR1 is DFQATT, CDR2 SNEGSKA, per germline (reference sequence). This CDR3 contains 12 residues. The V segment lost 8 bases and the J segment 4 bases; nucleotides outside the gene matches: 6. The CDR3, as DNA: TGCAGTACCCCCGACAGGGGCACTGAAGCTTTCTTT. Translated, it gives CSTPDRGTEAFF.

The rearrangement links TRBV4-3 to TRBJ2-5; TRBD2 matches 9 bases. This CDR3 is 14 amino acids long. Trimming cost V 3 bases and J 4 bases; bases outside gene matches: 3. Looked up from germline, CDR1 is LGHNA and CDR2 is YSLEER. CDR3 sequence: CASSHLTSGETQYF. The CDR3 nucleotides are TGCGCCAGCAGCCACCTGACTAGCGGAGAGACCCAGTACTTC.

The V call is TRBV11-2, the J call TRBJ2-5; D perhaps matches TRBD1 (6 bases). Deletions cut 4 bases from V and 2 bases from J, with 17 bases between. Germline V gene data show CDR1 as SGHAT and CDR2 as FQNNGV. The CDR3 consists of 16 residues. The CDR3 DNA reads as TGTGCCAGCAGCTATCGTACGGACAGAGAACAAGAGACCCAGTACTTC. It specifies CASSYRTDREQETQYF.

The J gene is TRBJ2-5, the V gene TRBV6-6, with a weak D call TRBD2 (5 bases). Between the trimmed V and J ends, which lost 7 bases and 7 bases, there was a span of 10 bases. The V gene's germline CDR1 is MNHNY and CDR2 SVGAGI (reference sequence). CDR3 size: 11 residues. The CDR3 nucleotides are TGTGCCAGCACCCACGGAGGGACCCAGTACTTC. Translation gives CASTHGGTQYF.

This clonotype was recorded once. The chain joins TRBV3-1 to TRBJ2-3; D gene ambiguous. Trimming stripped 0 bases from V and 0 bases from J, with 1 base between. Germline values: CDR1 LGHDT, CDR2 YNNKEL (reference sequence). The CDR3 contains 13 residues. Written as DNA, the CDR3 is TGTGCCAGCAGCCAAGAAAGCACAGATACGCAGTATTTT. Its protein product is CASSQESTDTQYF.

This clonotype was detected once. The genes are TRBV27 and TRBJ2-1; D uncertain. Looked up from germline, CDR1 is MNHEY and CDR2 is SMNVEV (reference sequence). The CDR3 contains 11 residues. Between the trimmed V and J ends, which lost 5 bases and 13 bases, there was a span of 12 bases. The CDR3 reads CASSLGVDQFF. The DNA for the CDR3 is TGTGCCAGCAGTCTGGGCGTGGATCAGTTCTTC.

This clonotype was seen only once. The genes are TRBV6-4 and TRBJ1-6; TRBD1 agrees at 7 bases. J was trimmed by 8 bases and V by 6 bases; bases with no gene match: 10. CDR3 length: 15 amino acids. Germline assignment: CDR1 MRHNA and CDR2 SNTAGT. The CDR3 spells CASSASAGGDSPLHF. DNA for the CDR3: TGTGCCAGCAGCGCATCGGCAGGGGGGGATTCACCCCTCCACTTT.

CDR3 in amino acids: CASSVDKKQGGYGYTF. The CDR3 coding sequence is TGTGCCAGCAGCGTAGATAAGAAGCAGGGGGGCTATGGCTACACCTTC. The chain couples TRBV9 to TRBJ1-2, with 7 bases fitting TRBD1. Losses at the gene ends were 0 bases for V and 4 bases for J; bases not matched to a gene: 9. The CDR3 extends over 16 amino acids. Germline V gene lookup returns CDR1 SGDLS and CDR2 YYNGEE.

This chain links TRBV12-3 or TRBV12-4 with TRBJ2-5; D gene ambiguous. The ends were cut back, 6 bases at V and 5 bases at J, with 13 bases in the middle. The CDR3 extends over 13 amino acids. The CDR3 here is CASRAEPPETQYF. CDR3 DNA: TGTGCCAGCAGGGCGGAGCCCCCCGAGACCCAGTACTTC.

The rearrangement links TRBV29-1 to TRBJ2-7; D is unresolved. The ends were cut back, 7 bases at V and 0 bases at J, with 4 bases in the middle. CDR3 length equals 10 residues. Germline CDR1 is SQVTM and CDR2 is ANQGSEA. CDR3 in DNA: TGCAGCGCTCTCTCCTACGAGCAGTACTTC. Translating it yields CSALSYEQYF.

V is TRBV29-1 and J is TRBJ2-1; 8 bases fit TRBD1. Germline CDR1 SQVTM, CDR2 ANQGSEA. Germline trimming cut 6 bases from V and 9 bases from J; bases unmatched to any gene: 10. This CDR3 spans 13 amino acids. CDR3 sequence reads: CSVTGDNRVEQFF. The CDR3 nucleotides are TGCAGCGTGACAGGGGATAATAGGGTTGAGCAGTTCTTC.

The rearrangement links TRBV9 to TRBJ2-1; either TRBD1 or TRBD2 may supply D (6 bases each). This CDR3 contains 14 residues. The germline V gene has CDR1 SGDLS and CDR2 YYNGEE. With 0 bases removed from V and 7 bases from J, the gap between germline ends came to 11 bases. This CDR3 reads CASSVAGAGNEQFF. In DNA, the CDR3 is TGTGCCAGCAGCGTAGCGGGGGCCGGGAATGAGCAGTTCTTC.

This rearrangement joins TRBV12-3 or TRBV12-4 to TRBJ1-1, with D perhaps matching TRBD1 (6 bases). Trimming stripped 3 bases from V and 1 base from J, with 12 bases between. The CDR3 contains 15 residues. The CDR3 here is CASSFRGGTNTEAFF. Here the CDR3 DNA reads TGTGCCAGCAGTTTTAGGGGGGGGACGAACACTGAAGCTTTCTTT.

V usage is TRBV19 and J usage is TRBJ2-1; D could derive from TRBD1 or TRBD2 (6 bases each). Germline assignment: CDR1 LNHDA and CDR2 SQIVND (reference sequence). The CDR3 loop spans 12 amino acids. Trimming cost V 2 bases and J 8 bases, with 7 bases left between them. In DNA form, the CDR3 reads TGTGCCAGTAGTATAAGGGGGGATGAGCAGTTCTTC. Translated, it gives CASSIRGDEQFF.

The gene calls are TRBV7-8 and TRBJ2-1, with D possibly called TRBD1 or TRBD2 (5 bases each). In germline, CDR1 is SGHVS, CDR2 FQNEAQ. The CDR3 covers 15 residues. The V gene lost 3 bases and the J gene lost 7 bases, with 16 bases spanning the gap. CDR3 coding DNA: TGTGCCAGCAGCTTCATGGGGGATTACCTAAATGAGCAGTTCTTC. Translated: CASSFMGDYLNEQFF.

This sequence joins TRBV29-1 and TRBJ2-3; 7 nucleotides line up with TRBD1. The CDR3 runs to 16 residues. In germline, CDR1 is SQVTM, CDR2 ANQGSEA. Trimming at V came to 4 bases and at J to 0 bases, leaving 10 bases not matched to a gene. This chain's CDR3 is CSVAGTGTESTDTQYF. The CDR3 DNA follows: TGCAGCGTTGCCGGAACCGGGACAGAAAGCACAGATACGCAGTATTTT.

The chain employs TRBV5-4 and TRBJ2-3; 11 bases match TRBD2. The V gene end was trimmed by 5 bases and the J gene end by 5 bases; junction bases not matched to a gene: 13. The CDR3 is 17 residues long. The germline V gene encodes CDR1 SGHNT and CDR2 YYREEE (reference sequence). CDR3 residues: CASRSIIAGGPKDTQYF. The CDR3 DNA reads TGTGCCAGCAGATCCATCATAGCGGGGGGGCCGAAAGATACGCAGTATTTT.

The chain joins TRBV12-3 or TRBV12-4 to TRBJ2-5; no clear D gene. The CDR3 runs 13 residues. V lost 5 bases to trimming and J lost 4 bases, with 11 bases between them. CDR3 coding DNA: TGTGCCAGCAGTCCAGACCGACTAGAGACCCAGTACTTC. It codes for CASSPDRLETQYF.

The chain employs TRBV7-6 and TRBJ2-7; D is perhaps TRBD1 (6 bases). V lost 2 bases and J lost 5, with 16 bases in between. CDR1 and CDR2 (germline): SGHVS, FNYEAQ. The CDR3 sequence is 15 residues long. The CDR3 DNA reads as TGTGCCAGCAGCTTAAGTCCAGGGGCGCCGGACGAGCAGTACTTC. Residues: CASSLSPGAPDEQYF. The variable domain in full, with the rest retrieved from reference TRBV7-6 and TRBJ2-7, is GAGVSQSPRYKVTKRGQDVALRCDPISGHVSLYWYRQALGQGPEFLTYFNYEAQQDKSGLPNDRFSAERPEGSISTLTIQRTEQRDSAMYRCASSLSPGAPDEQYFGPGTRLTVT.

The gene calls are TRBV15 and TRBJ2-7; a weak D match, TRBD1 (6 bases). V lost 8 bases and J lost 0, with 8 bases in between. The CDR3 is 12 amino acids. Germline V gene data show CDR1 as LNHNV and CDR2 as YYDKDF (reference sequence). CDR3 amino acids: CATQGSSYEQYF. DNA of the CDR3: TGTGCCACCCAGGGGAGCTCCTACGAGCAGTACTTC. The entire variable domain, with the rest obtained from reference TRBV15 and TRBJ2-7, is as follows: DAMVIQNPRYQVTQFGKPVTLSCSQTLNHNVMYWYQQKSSQAPKLLFHYYDKDFNNEADTPDNFQSRRPNTSFCFLDIRSPGLGDTAMYLCATQGSSYEQYFGPGTRLTVT.

The V gene is TRBV10-3, the J gene TRBJ2-5; no clear D. The germline V gene encodes CDR1 ENHRY and CDR2 SYGVKD. This CDR3 is built from 13 residues. V lost 2 bases, J lost 3 bases, and 7 bases lay in between. For the CDR3, the DNA is TGTGCCATCAGTGAGGTCGGAGAAGAGACCCAGTACTTC. The encoded protein is CAISEVGEETQYF.

This clonotype has a handful of counts. The chain combines TRBV6-4 with TRBJ1-1, with D possibly being TRBD1 (5 bases). Trimming removed 0 bases at V and 4 bases at J, with 6 bases between. This CDR3 spans 13 amino acids. Looked up from germline, CDR1 is MRHNA and CDR2 is SNTAGT. The CDR3 protein is CASSDSRGTEAFF. The CDR3 bases are TGTGCCAGCAGTGACTCTAGGGGCACTGAAGCTTTCTTT.